This entry lists 15 T cell receptor beta chains sequenced from one sample in a study of T cells in tumors after PD-1 blockade. The protocol was immunoSEQ multiplex PCR, while the TCRdb copy is restricted to in-frame clones and leaves out a portion. The sample contains about 34,000 clones, roughly two thirds of which appear only once. Sequencing was performed on PBMCs, taken after anti-PD-1 treatment. Receptors originate from a human donor with basal cell carcinoma.

This clone rates as medium-sized. The chain is built from TRBV19 and TRBJ2-1, with TRBD2 matching 13 bases. The length of the CDR3 is 15 residues. Germline V gives CDR1 LNHDA, CDR2 SQIVND (reference sequence). The trim removed 5 bases at V and 6 bases at J, leaving 4 bases unmatched. CDR3 coding DNA: TGTGCCAGTAGTTTCGGGACTAGCGGGGCCAATGAGCAGTTCTTC. It codes for CASSFGTSGANEQFF.

The chain links TRBV6-6 to TRBJ1-2; 9 bases map to TRBD1. Germline CDR1 MNHNY, CDR2 SVGAGI (reference sequence). The CDR3 contains 14 residues. V lost 6 bases and J lost 4; bases outside the gene matches: 6. In nucleotides, the CDR3 is TGTGCCAGCAGGTCGACAGGGGGTACCTATGGCTACACCTTC. Encoded protein: CASRSTGGTYGYTF.

This clone was counted a single time. The V and J genes are TRBV2 and TRBJ2-6; D is unclear. Trimming took 6 bases from V and 0 from J, leaving 9 bases between them. CDR1 and CDR2 from the germline V gene are SNHLY and FYNNEI. This CDR3 has 15 amino acids. This CDR3 reads CASSAPNSGANVLTF. The CDR3, as DNA: TGTGCCAGCAGCGCGCCTAACTCTGGGGCCAACGTCCTGACTTTC.

This clone occurred once. V is TRBV6-4 and J is TRBJ2-3, with no clear D. CDR1 and CDR2 from the germline V gene are MRHNA and SNTAGT. Trimming took off 3 bases at V and 2 bases at J, with 9 bases between the two ends. CDR3 length: 14 residues. CDR3 residues: CASSEGRATDTQYF. The CDR3 region has the DNA TGTGCCAGCAGTGAGGGCAGAGCCACAGATACGCAGTATTTT.

The chain recombines TRBV28 with TRBJ1-4; D not certain. The CDR3 is made up of 15 amino acids. CDR1 is MDHEN and CDR2 is SYDVKM in the germline V gene. The V and J ends lost 2 bases and 0 bases respectively, with 7 bases between them. CDR3 DNA sequence: TGTGCCAGCAGTTTAACAATGGCAACTAATGAAAAACTGTTTTTT. Protein sequence: CASSLTMATNEKLFF.

CDR3 sequence reads: CASSPPIAGASGEQFF. The CDR3 DNA reads as TGTGCCAGCTCACCACCGATAGCGGGAGCTTCCGGGGAGCAGTTCTTC. The V call is TRBV18, the J call TRBJ2-1; 9 nucleotides align to TRBD2. CDR3 length: 16 residues. With 0 bases clipped from V and 10 bases from J, the junction kept 10 bases outside the gene matches. Germline V gives CDR1 KGHSH, CDR2 LQKENI. Variable domain in full (rest from reference TRBV18 and TRBJ2-1): NAGVMQNPRHLVRRRGQEARLRCSPMKGHSHVYWYRQLPEEGLKFMVYLQKENIIDESGMPKERFSAEFPKEGPSILRIQQVVRGDSAAYFCASSPPIAGASGEQFFGPGTRLTVL.

The chain employs TRBV24-1 and TRBJ2-1, with a possible D match to TRBD2 (5 bases). Per germline, CDR1 KGHDR and CDR2 SFDVKD. The CDR3 has 15 amino acids. V was trimmed by 3 bases and J by 4 bases, leaving 12 bases between them. Here the CDR3 reads CATSDDPSWYNEQFF. Here the CDR3 DNA reads TGTGCCACCAGTGATGATCCTAGCTGGTACAATGAGCAGTTCTTC.

The chain has TRBV27 and TRBJ2-2, with TRBD1 matching over 9 bases. The length of the CDR3 is 15 residues. The germline gives CDR1 MNHEY, CDR2 SMNVEV (reference sequence). Trimming cost V 5 bases and J 7 bases; bases outside gene matches: 8. The CDR3 coding sequence is TGTGCCAGCAGTCACGGGACAGGGCGGAACGGGGAGCTGTTTTTT. It yields the protein CASSHGTGRNGELFF.

Comments on this clone: Other DNA variants within this sample encode the same CDR3. The rearrangement joins TRBV2 to TRBJ2-2, with 9 nucleotides matching TRBD2. Germline V CDR1 and CDR2: SNHLY, FYNNEI. The CDR3 is made up of 14 amino acids. V dropped 6 bases and J dropped 4; count of bases not matched to a gene: 3. The CDR3 protein is CASSVSGSTGELFF. Here the CDR3 DNA reads TGTGCCAGCAGCGTTAGCGGGAGCACCGGGGAGCTGTTTTTT.

The genes are TRBV6-6 and TRBJ2-5; D gene uncertain. This CDR3 spans 16 amino acids. CDR1 and CDR2 from the germline V gene are MNHNY and SVGAGI (reference sequence). The germline V and J ends were trimmed by 7 bases and 0 bases, with 18 bases remaining between them. CDR3 sequence reads: CASKPSPGRNQETQYF. CDR3 bases: TGTGCCAGCAAACCATCCCCTGGACGGAACCAAGAGACCCAGTACTTC.

This clone was seen a single time. The chain combines TRBV14 with TRBJ2-7; 10 bases match TRBD1. V was pared by 5 bases and J by 2 bases, with 18 bases of the junction left unmatched. Germline CDR1 SGHDN, CDR2 FVKESK. The CDR3 sequence is 19 residues long. CDR3 nucleotide sequence: TGTGCCAGCAGCTACAATCCCCCATGGACAGGGGGTTTAGCCTACGAGCAGTACTTC. Protein: CASSYNPPWTGGLAYEQYF.

The rearrangement links TRBV14 to TRBJ2-4; a possible D gene is TRBD2 (7 bases). V dropped 1 base and J dropped 6 bases, with 10 bases sitting between them. Germline CDR1 reads SGHDN; CDR2 reads FVKESK. The length of the CDR3 is 14 residues. This CDR3 reads CASSQVGGLNIQYF. The CDR3, as DNA: TGTGCCAGCAGCCAAGTCGGGGGGCTAAACATTCAGTACTTC.

This clone is termed medium-sized. The chain combines TRBV15 with TRBJ2-4, with D unresolved. V lost 1 base, J lost 4 bases, and 5 bases lay in between. Germline CDR1 and CDR2: LNHNV and YYDKDF (reference sequence). The CDR3 is made up of 13 amino acids. CDR3 in DNA: TGTGCCACCAGCAGAGCAAGAAAAAACATTCAGTACTTC. Its protein is CATSRARKNIQYF. The complete variable domain, with remaining parts taken from reference TRBV15 and TRBJ2-4, reads DAMVIQNPRYQVTQFGKPVTLSCSQTLNHNVMYWYQQKSSQAPKLLFHYYDKDFNNEADTPDNFQSRRPNTSFCFLDIRSPGLGDTAMYLCATSRARKNIQYFGAGTRLSVL.

The CDR3 reads CASSLLGLGTDTQYF. The DNA of the CDR3 is TGTGCCAGCAGCCTTCTAGGGCTGGGCACAGATACGCAGTATTTT. This chain links TRBV11-1 with TRBJ2-3; D remains unclear. Germline loops: CDR1 SGHAT, CDR2 FQDESV (reference sequence). Trimming stripped 5 bases from V and 1 base from J, with 13 bases between. There are 15 residues in the CDR3. Using reference TRBV11-1 and TRBJ2-3 for the parts outside the CDR3, the full variable domain is EAEVAQSPRYKITEKSQAVAFWCDPISGHATLYWYRQILGQGPELLVQFQDESVVDDSQLPKDRFSAERLKGVDSTLKIQPAELGDSAMYLCASSLLGLGTDTQYFGPGTRLTVL.

The rearrangement uses TRBV5-1 and TRBJ2-5, with TRBD2 matching over 8 bases. The V and J ends lost 9 bases and 6 bases, in that order; junction bases with no gene match: 16. CDR1 and CDR2 from the germline V gene are SGHRS and YFSETQ. This CDR3 spans 15 amino acids. CDR3 region: CAISRTSLSWKTQYF. The CDR3, as DNA: TGCGCCATCTCAAGGACTAGCCTATCTTGGAAGACCCAGTACTTC.